These 17 T cell receptor beta chains were sequenced from one sample in a study of blood T cells in healthy people across ages. PCR was performed a second time for roughly 7 to 12 cycles using a sample-barcoded 5' primer and a J-beta primer mix. Using its own MiXCR run on the 5' RACE reads, TCRdb lists one record per CDR3 protein. The profile shows over 950,000 distinct CDR3 sequences, roughly half of them singletons. Sequencing used blood. Receptors originate from a woman aged 60-75 years in good health.

This chain connects TRBV20-1 to TRBJ2-7; D may be TRBD2 (6 bases). V was clipped by 8 bases and J by 0 bases, with 11 bases between them. The germline V gene encodes CDR1 DFQATT and CDR2 SNEGSKA (reference sequence). This CDR3 has 12 amino acids. The CDR3 reads CSCGANSYEQYF. The CDR3 DNA reads as TGCAGTTGCGGGGCCAACTCCTACGAGCAGTACTTC.

This clonotype was seen a few times. The chain carries TRBV7-3 and TRBJ2-1; 7 bases align to TRBD1. CDR1 and CDR2 from the germline V gene are SGHTA and FQGTGA. The V segment lost 3 bases and the J segment 2 bases; nucleotides outside the gene matches: 4. The CDR3 totals 15 residues. CDR3 nucleotide sequence: TGTGCCAGCAGCTTTGGACAGGCAACCTACAATGAGCAGTTCTTC. The encoded protein is CASSFGQATYNEQFF. The whole variable domain, filled in from reference TRBV7-3 and TRBJ2-1, reads GAGVSQTPSNKVTEKGKYVELRCDPISGHTALYWYRQSLGQGPEFLIYFQGTGAADDSGLPNDRFFAVRPEGSVSTLKIQRTERGDSAVYLCASSFGQATYNEQFFGPGTRLTVL.

The genes are TRBV7-2 and TRBJ1-2; no definite D call. CDR3 length: 11 amino acids. The V and J ends lost 1 base and 9 bases respectively, with 6 bases between them. Looked up from germline, CDR1 is SGHTA and CDR2 is FQGNSA. The CDR3 is CASSLGPSYTF. The CDR3 DNA reads as TGTGCCAGCAGCTTAGGTCCTAGCTACACCTTC.

The gene calls are TRBV12-3 or TRBV12-4 and TRBJ2-7, with D unresolved. With 2 bases removed from V and 5 bases from J, the gap between germline ends came to 13 bases. This CDR3 is 14 amino acids long. The CDR3 sequence is CASSLRQATDEQYF. Written as DNA, the CDR3 is TGTGCCAGCAGTTTAAGGCAGGCCACGGACGAGCAGTACTTC.

This clonotype was picked up a small number of times. The genes are TRBV4-1 and TRBJ2-7, with 7 bases that match TRBD1. V was pared by 3 bases and J by 2 bases, with 7 bases of the junction left unmatched. CDR1 MGHRA and CDR2 YSYEKL come from the germline V gene. CDR3 length: 15 residues. The CDR3 DNA follows: TGCGCCAGCAGCCAGACAGGGTCACCCACCTACGAGCAGTACTTC. This codes for CASSQTGSPTYEQYF.

The chain has TRBV7-2 and TRBJ2-7; TRBD1 is a possible D gene (6 bases). The germline V and J ends were trimmed by 2 bases and 4 bases, with 9 bases remaining between them. This CDR3 is built from 13 residues. The V gene's germline CDR1 is SGHTA and CDR2 FQGNSA. The CDR3, as DNA: TGTGCCAGCAGCTTATACAGGGAGTACGAGCAGTACTTC. It is translated as CASSLYREYEQYF. Full variable domain (missing parts from reference TRBV7-2 and TRBJ2-7): GAGVSQSPSNKVTEKGKDVELRCDPISGHTALYWYRQSLGQGLEFLIYFQGNSAPDKSGLPSDRFSAERTGGSVSTLTIQRTQQEDSAVYLCASSLYREYEQYFGPGTRLTVT.

CDR3 loop: CASTFPGLAGANEQFF. The CDR3 DNA reads as TGTGCCAGCACCTTCCCCGGACTAGCGGGAGCCAATGAGCAGTTCTTC. The V and J genes are TRBV7-2 and TRBJ2-1; 13 bases are shared with TRBD2. V dropped 7 bases and J dropped 6; count of bases not matched to a gene: 9. Germline lookup yields CDR1 SGHTA and CDR2 FQGNSA. The CDR3 extends over 16 amino acids.

The table lists this clonotype with a few counts. The J gene is TRBJ2-5, the V gene TRBV25-1, with TRBD2 as a possible D gene (6 bases). The V end lost 8 bases, the J end lost 6 bases, and 10 bases lay between the germline ends. The CDR3 runs 11 residues. Germline lookup yields CDR1 MGHDK and CDR2 SYGVNS. The CDR3 region is CASSEGKTQYF. CDR3 DNA: TGTGCCAGCTCGGAGGGGAAGACCCAGTACTTC.

The chain joins TRBV20-1 to TRBJ2-5; 14 positions match TRBD2. CDR1 and CDR2 (germline): DFQATT, SNEGSKA (reference sequence). Losses at the gene ends were 5 bases for V and 3 bases for J; bases not matched to a gene: 8. This CDR3 is built from 16 residues. CDR3: CSAERLAGGEKETQYF. The DNA of the CDR3 is TGCAGTGCTGAGCGACTAGCGGGAGGGGAGAAAGAGACCCAGTACTTC.

The chain joins TRBV4-3 to TRBJ2-3; the D gene is possibly TRBD2 (6 bases). The CDR3 is 18 residues long. CDR1 is LGHNA and CDR2 is YSLEER in the germline V gene. V lost 1 base and J 6 bases, leaving 23 bases between the germline ends. The DNA for the CDR3 is TGCGCCAGCAGCCAAGGCAGTGGGGATGGGGTCGGGGGTGATACGCAGTATTTT. This encodes CASSQGSGDGVGGDTQYF.

This clonotype was detected a few times. The chain joins TRBV12-3 or TRBV12-4 to TRBJ2-5; TRBD2 matches 10 bases. V shed 6 bases and J 4 bases; nucleotides not matched to a gene: 5. This CDR3 region has 14 residues. The CDR3 is CASRVAGGIETQYF. The CDR3 DNA follows: TGTGCCAGCAGGGTAGCGGGAGGAATAGAGACCCAGTACTTC.

This clonotype was seen a few times. This chain links TRBV10-3 with TRBJ2-5, with TRBD2 matching 8 bases. The CDR3 spans 16 residues. V lost 2 bases to trimming and J lost 3 bases; unmatched junction nucleotides: 8. Germline CDR1 and CDR2: ENHRY and SYGVKD. CDR3 loop: CAISEKGAGEEETQYF. In DNA form, the CDR3 reads TGTGCCATCAGTGAGAAAGGAGCGGGGGAAGAAGAGACCCAGTACTTC.

V is TRBV6-2 or TRBV6-3 and J is TRBJ2-7; the D gene could be TRBD1 or TRBD2 (5 bases each). CDR1 and CDR2 from the germline V gene are MNHEY and SVGEGT. Trimming took off 6 bases at V and 10 bases at J, with 16 bases between the two ends. This CDR3 spans 12 amino acids. The CDR3 is CASRQLRGPQYF. The CDR3 DNA reads TGTGCCAGCAGACAGCTCCGGGGCCCCCAGTACTTC.

There are a few counts of this clonotype. The chain recombines TRBV6-2 or TRBV6-3 with TRBJ1-6; D call uncertain. V shed 4 bases and J shed 7 bases, with 14 bases lying between them. The CDR3 sequence is 15 residues long. In germline, CDR1 is MNHEY, CDR2 SVGEGT. CDR3 nucleotide sequence: TGTGCCAGCAGTTCCGCGAGGCTTGTCAATTCACCCCTCCACTTT. Protein product: CASSSARLVNSPLHF.

V usage is TRBV5-1 and J usage is TRBJ1-2, with a tentative D call TRBD1 (5 bases). The germline V gene encodes CDR1 SGHRS and CDR2 YFSETQ. The CDR3 runs to 16 residues. V was trimmed by 0 bases and J by 2 bases, leaving 14 bases between them. The chain's CDR3 is CASSLVSGRVNYGYTF. The CDR3 nucleotides are TGCGCCAGCAGCTTGGTGTCAGGGAGGGTCAACTATGGCTACACCTTC.

This clonotype was counted a few times. V usage is TRBV12-3 or TRBV12-4 and J usage is TRBJ2-7; 8 bases are a match to TRBD2. V lost 6 bases to trimming and J lost 6 bases; unmatched junction nucleotides: 10. CDR3 length: 14 residues. DNA of the CDR3: TGTGCCAGCAGCCCCGACTACCGGGGGGGCGAGCAGTACTTC. Protein product: CASSPDYRGGEQYF.

The CDR3 region is CSASSPEGRGYTF. The CDR3 DNA reads as TGCAGTGCTAGCAGTCCCGAGGGTCGTGGCTACACCTTC. J is TRBJ1-2 and V is TRBV20-1, with D unresolved. The CDR3 is 13 residues long. CDR1 and CDR2 (germline): DFQATT, SNEGSKA (reference sequence). V gave up 3 bases and J gave up 7 bases, with 15 bases separating them.